Below are 10 T cell receptor beta chains sequenced from a single sample in a study of OX40 agonist ivuxolimab in advanced cancers. Sequenced by immunoSEQ multiplex PCR; TCRdb stores in-frame clones only, minus some. The table lists about 75,000 clones, around 90% of them singletons. The sample consisted of CD4+ or CD8+ T cells sorted from blood, taken in a trial of the OX40 agonist ivuxolimab. The source is an adult with an advanced solid tumor such as melanoma, head and neck, liver or kidney cancer.

The rearrangement links TRBV9 to TRBJ1-2; no reliable D call. The CDR3 has 11 residues. V lost 5 bases and J 2 bases, leaving 4 bases between the germline ends. Per the germline V gene, CDR1 is SGDLS and CDR2 is YYNGEE. CDR3 residues: CASRANYGYTF. The CDR3 DNA reads as TGTGCCAGCAGAGCGAACTATGGCTACACCTTC.

The rearrangement joins TRBV4-3 to TRBJ2-3, with TRBD2 matching 14 bases. V lost 0 bases and J lost 3; bases outside the gene matches: 2. This CDR3 contains 17 residues. The germline gives CDR1 LGHNA, CDR2 YSLEER. The CDR3 DNA reads TGCGCCAGCAGCCAAGACGGGACTAGCGGGGGTACAGATACGCAGTATTTT. Translated: CASSQDGTSGGTDTQYF.

This clone was observed a handful of times. The chain employs TRBV5-1 and TRBJ1-6, with D tentatively TRBD1 (5 bases). CDR3 length equals 13 residues. V was clipped by 7 bases and J by 5 bases, with 10 bases between them. The germline V gene has CDR1 SGHRS and CDR2 YFSETQ. The CDR3 protein is CASSGIDNSPLHF. CDR3 nucleotide sequence: TGCGCCAGCTCAGGGATTGATAATTCACCCCTCCACTTT.

This chain connects TRBV28 to TRBJ2-7; the D gene could be TRBD1 or TRBD2 (5 bases each). Per the germline V gene, CDR1 is MDHEN and CDR2 is SYDVKM. The CDR3 is 15 residues long. V was clipped by 4 bases and J by 2 bases, with 15 bases between them. CDR3: CASSSGTTTPYEQYF. In DNA, the CDR3 is TGTGCCAGCAGTTCCGGGACCACTACACCCTACGAGCAGTACTTC.

The rearrangement uses TRBV28 and TRBJ2-2; D may be TRBD2 (5 bases). CDR1 and CDR2 (germline): MDHEN, SYDVKM. This CDR3 spans 16 amino acids. The V and J ends lost 3 bases and 1 base respectively, with 12 bases between them. For the CDR3, the DNA is TGTGCCAGCAGTTTCGCGGGTGGGGTGAACACCGGGGAGCTGTTTTTT. Its translation is CASSFAGGVNTGELFF.

This rearrangement joins TRBV28 to TRBJ1-1, with D tentatively TRBD1 (5 bases). CDR3 length: 14 residues. Trimming removed 7 bases from V and 5 bases from J, with 17 bases in between. In germline, CDR1 is MDHEN, CDR2 SYDVKM. The CDR3 DNA follows: TGTGCCAGCACTCCTGGGACCATATGGACTGAAGCTTTCTTT. It is translated as CASTPGTIWTEAFF. Filled out from reference TRBV28 and TRBJ1-1, the complete variable domain reads DVKVTQSSRYLVKRTGEKVFLECVQDMDHENMFWYRQDPGLGLRLIYFSYDVKMKEKGDIPEGYSVSREKKERFSLILESASTNQTSMYLCASTPGTIWTEAFFGQGTRLTVV.

The genes are TRBV9 and TRBJ1-2; tentative D call: TRBD1 (5 bases). This CDR3 region has 17 residues. Germline values: CDR1 SGDLS, CDR2 YYNGEE. The ends were cut back, 0 bases at V and 0 bases at J, with 15 bases in the middle. CDR3 amino acids: CASSVESGQGANYGYTF. CDR3 nucleotide sequence: TGTGCCAGCAGCGTAGAATCTGGCCAGGGAGCTAACTATGGCTACACCTTC.

This chain links TRBV4-1 with TRBJ2-7, with 12 bases lining up with TRBD1. This CDR3 spans 15 amino acids. The germline V gene has CDR1 MGHRA and CDR2 YSYEKL. The ends lost 4 bases at V and 6 bases at J; junction bases unmatched: 7. The CDR3 here is CASSPSRDRGPEQYF. CDR3 DNA sequence: TGCGCCAGCAGCCCGAGCCGGGACAGGGGGCCCGAGCAGTACTTC.

The chain combines TRBV7-2 with TRBJ1-5; D ambiguous. This CDR3 region has 13 residues. Germline assignment: CDR1 SGHTA and CDR2 FQGNSA. Deletions cut 5 bases from V and 0 bases from J, with 5 bases between. The CDR3 reads CASSQDSNQPQHF. CDR3 nucleotide sequence: TGTGCCAGCAGCCAGGATAGCAATCAGCCCCAGCATTTT.

This clone was seen only once. CDR3 loop: CAISASGTSTDTQYF. As DNA, the CDR3 is TGTGCCATCAGTGCTAGCGGGACTAGCACAGATACGCAGTATTTT. The V call is TRBV10-3, the J call TRBJ2-3; TRBD2 aligns across 9 bases. The CDR3 has 15 amino acids. Trimming cost V 4 bases and J 0 bases; bases outside gene matches: 2. Germline V CDR1 and CDR2: ENHRY, SYGVKD.